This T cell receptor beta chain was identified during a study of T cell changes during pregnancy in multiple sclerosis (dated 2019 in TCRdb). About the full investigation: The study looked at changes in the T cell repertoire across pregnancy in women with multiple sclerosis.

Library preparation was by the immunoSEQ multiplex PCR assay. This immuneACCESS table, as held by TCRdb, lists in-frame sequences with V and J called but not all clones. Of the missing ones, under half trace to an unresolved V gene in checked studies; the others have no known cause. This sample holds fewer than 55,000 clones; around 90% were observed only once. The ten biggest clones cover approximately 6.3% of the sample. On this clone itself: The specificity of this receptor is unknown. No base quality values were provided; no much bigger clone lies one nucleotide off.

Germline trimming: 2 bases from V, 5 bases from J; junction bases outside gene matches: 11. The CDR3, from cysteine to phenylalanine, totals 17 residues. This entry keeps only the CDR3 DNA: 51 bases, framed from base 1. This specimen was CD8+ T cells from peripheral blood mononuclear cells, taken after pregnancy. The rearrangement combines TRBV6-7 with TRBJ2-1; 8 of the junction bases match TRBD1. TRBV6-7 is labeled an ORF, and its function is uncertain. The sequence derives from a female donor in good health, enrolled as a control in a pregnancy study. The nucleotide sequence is TGTGCCAGCAGTTACACACCCCGGGACAGGACTAACAATGAGCAGTTCTTC. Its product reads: CASSYTPRDRTNNEQFF.